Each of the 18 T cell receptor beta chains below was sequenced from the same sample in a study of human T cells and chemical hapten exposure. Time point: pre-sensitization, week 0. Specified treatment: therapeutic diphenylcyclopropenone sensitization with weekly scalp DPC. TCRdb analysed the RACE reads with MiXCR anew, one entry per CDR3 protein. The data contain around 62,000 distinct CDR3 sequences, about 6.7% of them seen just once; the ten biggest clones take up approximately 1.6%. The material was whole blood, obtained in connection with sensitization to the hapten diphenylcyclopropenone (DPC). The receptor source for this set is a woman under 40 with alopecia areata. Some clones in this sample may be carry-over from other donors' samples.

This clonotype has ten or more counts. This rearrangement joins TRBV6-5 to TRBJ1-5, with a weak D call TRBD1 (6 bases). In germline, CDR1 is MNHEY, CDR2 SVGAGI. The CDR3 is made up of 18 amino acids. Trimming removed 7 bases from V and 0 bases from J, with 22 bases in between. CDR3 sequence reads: CASMAQGSFLYSNQPQHF. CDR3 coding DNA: TGTGCCAGCATGGCACAGGGCTCATTCCTTTATAGCAATCAGCCCCAGCATTTT.

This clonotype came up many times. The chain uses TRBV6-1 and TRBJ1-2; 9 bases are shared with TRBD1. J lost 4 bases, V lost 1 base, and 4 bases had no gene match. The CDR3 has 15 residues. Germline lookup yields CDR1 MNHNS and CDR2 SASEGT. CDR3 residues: CASSEGTGESYGYTF. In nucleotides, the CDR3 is TGTGCCAGCAGTGAAGGGACAGGGGAATCCTATGGCTACACCTTC.

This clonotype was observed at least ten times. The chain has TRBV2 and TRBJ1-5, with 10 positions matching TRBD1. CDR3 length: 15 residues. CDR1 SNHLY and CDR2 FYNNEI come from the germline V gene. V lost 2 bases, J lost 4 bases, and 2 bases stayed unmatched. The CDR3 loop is CASSEWDRGNQPQHF. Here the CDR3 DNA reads TGTGCCAGCAGTGAATGGGACAGGGGAAATCAGCCCCAGCATTTT.

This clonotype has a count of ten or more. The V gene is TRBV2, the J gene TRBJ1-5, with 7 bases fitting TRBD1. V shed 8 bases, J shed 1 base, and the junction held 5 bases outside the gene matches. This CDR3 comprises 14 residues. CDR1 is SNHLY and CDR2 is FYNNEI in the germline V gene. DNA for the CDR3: TGTGCCAGCGTACAGGGGATCAGCAATCAGCCCCAGCATTTT. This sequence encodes CASVQGISNQPQHF.

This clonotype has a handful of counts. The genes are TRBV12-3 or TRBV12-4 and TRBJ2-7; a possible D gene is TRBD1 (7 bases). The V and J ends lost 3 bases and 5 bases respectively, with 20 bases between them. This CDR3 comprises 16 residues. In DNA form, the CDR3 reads TGTGCCAGCAGTTTCCGTCGTGGGCAGGGGGAGGACGAGCAGTACTTC. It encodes CASSFRRGQGEDEQYF.

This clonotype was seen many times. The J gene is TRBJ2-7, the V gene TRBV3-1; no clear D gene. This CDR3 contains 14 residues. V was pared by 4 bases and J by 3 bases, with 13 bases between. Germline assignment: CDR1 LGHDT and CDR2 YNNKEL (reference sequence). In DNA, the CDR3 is TGTGCCAGCAGCCGATCGGCGGCGAGCTACGAGCAGTACTTC. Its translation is CASSRSAASYEQYF.

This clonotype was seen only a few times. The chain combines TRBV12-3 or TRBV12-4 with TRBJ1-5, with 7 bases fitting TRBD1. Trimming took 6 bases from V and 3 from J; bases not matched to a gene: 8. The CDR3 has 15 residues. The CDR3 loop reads CASSPRGTVNQPQHF. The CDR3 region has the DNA TGTGCCAGCAGCCCGAGGGGGACAGTCAATCAGCCCCAGCATTTT.

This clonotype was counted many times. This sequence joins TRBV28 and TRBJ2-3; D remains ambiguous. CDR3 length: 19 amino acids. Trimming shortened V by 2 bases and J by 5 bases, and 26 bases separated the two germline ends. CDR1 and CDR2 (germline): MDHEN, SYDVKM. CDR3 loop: CASSLIYYPRGVGQDTQYF. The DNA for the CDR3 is TGTGCCAGCAGTTTAATTTATTATCCGCGCGGAGTAGGGCAAGATACGCAGTATTTT.

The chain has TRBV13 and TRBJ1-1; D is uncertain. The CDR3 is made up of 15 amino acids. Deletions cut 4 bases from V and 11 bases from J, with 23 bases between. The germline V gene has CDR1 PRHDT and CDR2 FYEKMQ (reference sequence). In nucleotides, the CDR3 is TGTGCCAGCAGCTCGGCCTTCGCAGCCTCCCTTGACGCTTTCTTT. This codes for CASSSAFAASLDAFF.

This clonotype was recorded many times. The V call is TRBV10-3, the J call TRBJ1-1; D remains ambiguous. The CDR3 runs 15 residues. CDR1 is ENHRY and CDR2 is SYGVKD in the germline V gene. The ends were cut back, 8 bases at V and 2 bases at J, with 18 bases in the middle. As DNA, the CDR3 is TGTGCCATCCGAGCCCACCACAGAGACAACACTGAAGCTTTCTTT. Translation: CAIRAHHRDNTEAFF.

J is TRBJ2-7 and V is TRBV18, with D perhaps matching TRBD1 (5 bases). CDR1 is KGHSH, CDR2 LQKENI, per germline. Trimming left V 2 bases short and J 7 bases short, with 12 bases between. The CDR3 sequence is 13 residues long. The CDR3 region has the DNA TGTGCCAGCTCACCAGAGTTGAAGGGGGAGCAGTACTTC. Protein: CASSPELKGEQYF.

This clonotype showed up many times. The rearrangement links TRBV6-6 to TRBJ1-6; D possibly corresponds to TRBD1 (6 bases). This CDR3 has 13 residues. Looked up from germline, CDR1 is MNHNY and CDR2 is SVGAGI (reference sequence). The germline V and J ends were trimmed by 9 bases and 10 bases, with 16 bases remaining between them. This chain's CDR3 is CASQTGNRSPLHF. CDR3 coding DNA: TGTGCCAGTCAAACAGGGAACAGGTCACCCCTCCACTTT.

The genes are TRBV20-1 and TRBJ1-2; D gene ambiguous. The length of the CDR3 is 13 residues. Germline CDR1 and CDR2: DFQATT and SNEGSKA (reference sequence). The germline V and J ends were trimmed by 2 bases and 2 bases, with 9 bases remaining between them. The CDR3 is CSARPELNYGYTF. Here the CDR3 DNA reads TGCAGTGCTAGACCAGAGCTAAACTATGGCTACACCTTC.

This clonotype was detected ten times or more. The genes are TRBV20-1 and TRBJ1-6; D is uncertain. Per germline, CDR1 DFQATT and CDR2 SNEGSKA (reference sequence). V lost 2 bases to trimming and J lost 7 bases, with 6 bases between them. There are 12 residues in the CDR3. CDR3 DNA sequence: TGCAGTGCTAGAAGGGAGAATTCACCCCTCCACTTT. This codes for CSARRENSPLHF.

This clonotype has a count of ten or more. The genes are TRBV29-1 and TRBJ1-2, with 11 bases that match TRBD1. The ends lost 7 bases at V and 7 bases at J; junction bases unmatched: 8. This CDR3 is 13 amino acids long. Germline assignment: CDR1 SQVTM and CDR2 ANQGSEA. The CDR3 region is CSARDRGMVGYTF. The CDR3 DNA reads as TGCAGCGCCAGGGACAGGGGGATGGTTGGCTACACCTTC.

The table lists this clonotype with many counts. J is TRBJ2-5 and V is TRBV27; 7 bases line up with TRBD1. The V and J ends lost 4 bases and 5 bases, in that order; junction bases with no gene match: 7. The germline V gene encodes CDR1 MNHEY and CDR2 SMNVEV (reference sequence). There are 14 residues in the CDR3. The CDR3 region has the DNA TGTGCCAGCAGTTCCACAGGGGTCGGGGAGACCCAGTACTTC. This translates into CASSSTGVGETQYF.

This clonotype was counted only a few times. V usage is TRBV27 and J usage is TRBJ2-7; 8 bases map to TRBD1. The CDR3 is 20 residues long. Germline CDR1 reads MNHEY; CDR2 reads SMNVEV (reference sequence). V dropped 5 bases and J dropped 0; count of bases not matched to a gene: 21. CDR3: CASSINNDVHGTGYSYEQYF. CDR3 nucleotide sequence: TGTGCCAGCAGTATAAATAACGACGTCCACGGGACAGGATACTCCTACGAGCAGTACTTC.

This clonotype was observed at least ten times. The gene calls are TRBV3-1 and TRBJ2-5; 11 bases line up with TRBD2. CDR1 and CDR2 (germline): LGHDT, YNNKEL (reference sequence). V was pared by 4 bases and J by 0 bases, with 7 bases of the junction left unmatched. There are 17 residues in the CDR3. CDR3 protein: CASSRSASGGYQETQYF. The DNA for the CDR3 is TGTGCCAGCAGCCGATCTGCTAGCGGGGGGTACCAAGAGACCCAGTACTTC.